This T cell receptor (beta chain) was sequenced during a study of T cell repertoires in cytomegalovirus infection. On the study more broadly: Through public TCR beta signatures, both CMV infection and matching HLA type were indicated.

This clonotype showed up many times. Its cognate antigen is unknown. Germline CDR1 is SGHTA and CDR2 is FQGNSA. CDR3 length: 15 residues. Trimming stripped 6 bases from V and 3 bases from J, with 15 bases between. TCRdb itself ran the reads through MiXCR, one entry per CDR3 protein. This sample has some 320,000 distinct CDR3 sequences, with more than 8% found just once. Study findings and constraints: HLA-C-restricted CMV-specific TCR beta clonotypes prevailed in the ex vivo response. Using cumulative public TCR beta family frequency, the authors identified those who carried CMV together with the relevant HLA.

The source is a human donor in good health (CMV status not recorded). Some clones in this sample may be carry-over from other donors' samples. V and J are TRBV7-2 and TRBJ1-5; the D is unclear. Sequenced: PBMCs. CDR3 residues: CASSPALGHNQPQHF. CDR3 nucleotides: TGTGCCAGCAGTCCGGCCCTGGGCCACAATCAGCCCCAGCATTTT.